This TCR beta chain emerged from a study of beta chain features in type 1 diabetes. Findings of the study overall: Shortening of TCRB CDR3s, moderate but significant, appeared in all four CD4+ subsets of Type 1 diabetes patients. A greater similarity of naive, central memory and Treg TCRB repertoires was seen among patients than among healthy donors. Researchers could not determine here whether HLA type influences TCRB rearrangement.

Each sorted fraction was over 98% pure. A word on this clone: Its antigen remains unidentified.

The V gene's germline CDR1 is MNHEY and CDR2 SVGAGI. V lost 7 bases and J lost 5; bases outside the gene matches: 6. The length of the CDR3 is 14 residues. Expressed TCRB transcripts got sequenced, as all isolated RNA was reverse transcribed. Naive, central memory and regulatory T cell samples produced a mean of about 4 million reads. Data came from immunoSEQ multiplex PCR; TCRdb stores just in-frame clones and leaves some out. The sample shows around 600,000 clones, about an eighth of them seen only once. The sequence came from a man aged 25-45 years with type 1 diabetes. The chain employs TRBV6-5 and TRBJ2-4; 9 bases match TRBD1. Sequenced sample: naive CD4+ T cells from blood. The CDR3: CASKKGQGENIQYF. The CDR3 DNA follows: TGTGCCAGCAAAAAGGGACAGGGAGAAAACATTCAGTACTTC.